Below, 20 T cell receptor beta chains from the same sample are listed, as sequenced in a study of CD8+ T cells in alopecia areata. Treatment defined: oral pan-JAK inhibitor, 5-10 mg twice daily. RNA, once extracted, was reverse transcribed into cDNA for use as the sequencing template. This table comes from immunoSEQ multiplex PCR, and its TCRdb copy is limited to in-frame clones, with some not included. Seen here are 150,000 to 200,000 clones, roughly three fifths observed once, and the top ten hold 1.3%. The sample in question was CD4+ T cells sorted from blood, obtained at week 49, from a patient treated with tofacitinib. These receptors were obtained from a human donor with alopecia areata.

The genes are TRBV5-1 and TRBJ1-1, with TRBD1 identical over 8 bases. With 4 bases clipped from V and 0 bases from J, the junction kept 2 bases outside the gene matches. Germline V gives CDR1 SGHRS, CDR2 YFSETQ. The CDR3 is made up of 14 amino acids. CDR3 region: CASSVTGVNTEAFF. The CDR3 DNA follows: TGCGCCAGCAGCGTGACAGGGGTGAACACTGAAGCTTTCTTT.

The V and J genes are TRBV6-1 and TRBJ2-5, with D unresolved. The CDR3 runs to 14 residues. Per the germline V gene, CDR1 is MNHNS and CDR2 is SASEGT. V lost 4 bases and J lost 4, with 13 bases in between. CDR3 region: CASSGDPGLETQYF. CDR3 nucleotide sequence: TGTGCCAGCAGTGGAGATCCGGGCTTAGAGACCCAGTACTTC.

The chain has TRBV5-1 and TRBJ2-3; D is unclear. This CDR3 is built from 11 residues. Between the trimmed V and J ends, which lost 2 bases and 5 bases, there was a span of 3 bases. Germline CDR1 SGHRS, CDR2 YFSETQ. The CDR3 loop is CASSFEDTQYF. The CDR3 DNA reads TGCGCCAGCAGCTTTGAAGATACGCAGTATTTT.

The rearrangement uses TRBV29-1 and TRBJ2-6; 10 positions agree with TRBD1. Germline V lookup: CDR1 SQVTM, CDR2 ANQGSEA. With V trimmed by 1 base and J by 0 bases, 0 bases remained unmatched. This CDR3 has 16 amino acids. DNA for the CDR3: TGCAGCGTTGAAGGGGACAGGGGCTCTGGGGCCAACGTCCTGACTTTC. This gives the protein CSVEGDRGSGANVLTF.

This rearrangement joins TRBV7-7 to TRBJ2-3; TRBD2 might be the D (6 bases). The V gene lost 2 bases and the J gene lost 4 bases, with 10 bases spanning the gap. The CDR3 is 14 residues long. Germline lookup yields CDR1 SSHAT and CDR2 FNYEAQ (reference sequence). Written as DNA, the CDR3 is TGTGCCAGCAGCTTACGACTAGATTCAGATACGCAGTATTTT. This sequence encodes CASSLRLDSDTQYF.

CDR3 protein: CASSLTGLSEQFF. The DNA for the CDR3 is TGTGCCAGCAGCTTAACAGGTTTGAGTGAGCAGTTCTTC. The rearrangement joins TRBV7-2 to TRBJ2-1; weak D call: TRBD1 (5 bases). This CDR3 comprises 13 residues. Trimming took 2 bases from V and 9 from J, leaving 11 bases between them. Germline values: CDR1 SGHTA, CDR2 FQGNSA. The full variable domain, with the rest looked up from reference TRBV7-2 and TRBJ2-1, is GAGVSQSPSNKVTEKGKDVELRCDPISGHTALYWYRQSLGQGLEFLIYFQGNSAPDKSGLPSDRFSAERTGGSVSTLTIQRTQQEDSAVYLCASSLTGLSEQFFGPGTRLTVL.

This clone was seen only a few times. The rearrangement uses TRBV6-6 and TRBJ2-7, with D possibly matching TRBD1 (6 bases). V was shortened by 8 bases and J by 2 bases, with 13 bases between the two germline ends. The CDR3 covers 13 residues. The germline CDR1 and CDR2 sequences are MNHNY and SVGAGI (reference sequence). CDR3 DNA sequence: TGTGCCAGCGGCCTGGCAGGGGCCTACGAGCAGTACTTC. It specifies CASGLAGAYEQYF.

This clone was seen once. This chain connects TRBV2 to TRBJ2-1; D may be TRBD1 or TRBD2 (5 bases each). V was trimmed by 4 bases and J by 5 bases, leaving 12 bases between them. CDR1 and CDR2 from the germline V gene are SNHLY and FYNNEI. The CDR3 extends over 14 amino acids. The CDR3 reads CASSGGPNNNEQFF. In DNA, the CDR3 is TGTGCCAGCAGTGGGGGACCCAACAACAATGAGCAGTTCTTC.

The chain uses TRBV18 and TRBJ2-3; no firm D call. V was shortened by 3 bases and J by 2 bases, with 12 bases between the two germline ends. The CDR3 is 15 residues long. Looked up from germline, CDR1 is KGHSH and CDR2 is LQKENI. CDR3 sequence reads: CASSPTGSLTDTQYF. The DNA for the CDR3 is TGTGCCAGCTCACCTACCGGTTCACTCACAGATACGCAGTATTTT.

The count of this clone is one. The CDR3 region is CASSLSGLRTDTQYF. DNA for the CDR3: TGTGCCAGCAGTTTGTCAGGACTACGCACAGATACGCAGTATTTT. The chain employs TRBV6-5 and TRBJ2-3, with a possible D match to TRBD2 (6 bases). In germline, CDR1 is MNHEY, CDR2 SVGAGI. The CDR3 totals 15 residues. The V end lost 4 bases, the J end lost 1 base, and 12 bases lay between the germline ends.

The table lists this clone with a few counts. V is TRBV29-1 and J is TRBJ1-1; D uncertain. Germline CDR1 SQVTM, CDR2 ANQGSEA. The CDR3 consists of 14 residues. V lost 8 bases to trimming and J lost 1 base, with 17 bases between them. The CDR3 loop is CSPYGVDGNTEAFF. DNA for the CDR3: TGCAGCCCCTATGGAGTCGACGGGAACACTGAAGCTTTCTTT.

This clone occurred a few times. The rearrangement uses TRBV29-1 and TRBJ2-1, with D possibly matching TRBD2 (7 bases). V was shortened by 6 bases and J by 6 bases, with 21 bases between the two germline ends. The CDR3 is made up of 15 amino acids. From germline, CDR1 is SQVTM and CDR2 ANQGSEA. The CDR3 nucleotides are TGCAGCGTGGAGGGGTGGGGGGGCCCCTCCAATGAGCAGTTCTTC. It encodes CSVEGWGGPSNEQFF.

The chain is built from TRBV30 and TRBJ1-1; D not certain. This CDR3 is 13 amino acids long. Trimming shortened V by 7 bases and J by 0 bases, and 12 bases separated the two germline ends. The V gene's germline CDR1 is GTSNPN and CDR2 SVGIG (reference sequence). The CDR3 DNA reads TGTGCCTTAAACCCCCCTATGAACACTGAAGCTTTCTTT. Its protein product is CALNPPMNTEAFF.

The genes are TRBV27 and TRBJ2-7, with 7 bases identical to TRBD1. The V gene end was trimmed by 4 bases and the J gene end by 7 bases; junction bases not matched to a gene: 13. The germline V gene has CDR1 MNHEY and CDR2 SMNVEV (reference sequence). The CDR3 runs to 15 residues. The CDR3 coding sequence is TGTGCCAGCAGTTCACGACAGGGTCCCCCCCTGGAGCAGTACTTC. Protein product: CASSSRQGPPLEQYF.

The chain has TRBV19 and TRBJ1-5, with D possibly TRBD1 on 5 matching bases. Germline V CDR1 and CDR2: LNHDA, SQIVND (reference sequence). Trimming took 7 bases from V and 3 from J, leaving 10 bases between them. This CDR3 has 13 amino acids. CDR3 amino acids: CASTWGLNQPQHF. The CDR3 nucleotides are TGTGCCAGTACTTGGGGCCTCAATCAGCCCCAGCATTTT.

V and J are TRBV9 and TRBJ2-7; perhaps D is TRBD1 or TRBD2 (5 bases each). The CDR3 runs to 13 residues. Germline lookup yields CDR1 SGDLS and CDR2 YYNGEE. The germline V and J ends were trimmed by 4 bases and 6 bases, with 14 bases remaining between them. CDR3 protein: CASSFPGPTEQYF. The CDR3 coding sequence is TGTGCCAGCAGCTTCCCGGGACCCACCGAGCAGTACTTC.

The chain has TRBV4-3 and TRBJ2-1; D is uncertain. Germline-derived CDR1 and CDR2 are LGHNA and YSLEER. The CDR3 loop spans 14 amino acids. V shed 0 bases and J shed 2 bases, with 5 bases lying between them. Here the CDR3 DNA reads TGCGCCAGCAGCCAAGAAATCCCCTACAATGAGCAGTTCTTC. This translates into CASSQEIPYNEQFF.

The chain links TRBV29-1 to TRBJ1-4, with D possibly matching TRBD1 (6 bases). The CDR3 is 11 amino acids. Trimming removed 4 bases at V and 6 bases at J, with 6 bases between. Germline V lookup: CDR1 SQVTM, CDR2 ANQGSEA. This chain's CDR3 is CSVGQDEKLFF. In DNA form, the CDR3 reads TGCAGCGTTGGACAGGATGAAAAACTGTTTTTT.

This clone was found a few times. The chain recombines TRBV29-1 with TRBJ1-6; D gene ambiguous. This CDR3 is built from 13 residues. Trimming removed 4 bases at V and 9 bases at J, with 13 bases between. Germline values: CDR1 SQVTM, CDR2 ANQGSEA. CDR3 loop: CSVGSDPTSPLHF. The CDR3 bases are TGCAGCGTTGGATCGGATCCTACTTCACCCCTCCACTTT. Using reference TRBV29-1 and TRBJ1-6 for the parts outside the CDR3, the full variable domain is SAVISQKPSRDICQRGTSLTIQCQVDSQVTMMFWYRQQPGQSLTLIATANQGSEATYESGFVIDKFPISRPNLTFSTLTVSNMSPEDSSIYLCSVGSDPTSPLHFGNGTRLTVT.

The J gene is TRBJ1-1, the V gene TRBV15; D remains unclear. The germline V gene has CDR1 LNHNV and CDR2 YYDKDF (reference sequence). The length of the CDR3 is 14 residues. Trimming took 0 bases from V and 1 from J, leaving 6 bases between them. The DNA of the CDR3 is TGTGCCACCAGCAGAGATGGCCCGAACACTGAAGCTTTCTTT. As protein: CATSRDGPNTEAFF.